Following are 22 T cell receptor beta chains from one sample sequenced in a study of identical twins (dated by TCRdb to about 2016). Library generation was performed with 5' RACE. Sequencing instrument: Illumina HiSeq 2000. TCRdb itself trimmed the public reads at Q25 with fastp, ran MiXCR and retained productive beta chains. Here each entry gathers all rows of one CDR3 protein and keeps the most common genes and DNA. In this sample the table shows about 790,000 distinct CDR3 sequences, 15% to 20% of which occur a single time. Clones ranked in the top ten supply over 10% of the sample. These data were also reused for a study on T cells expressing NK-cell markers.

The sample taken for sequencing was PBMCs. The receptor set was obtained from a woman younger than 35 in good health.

The CDR3 region has the DNA TGCGCCAGCAGCTACCGGGACCACACAGATACGCAGTATTTT. As protein: CASSYRDHTDTQYF. V usage is TRBV5-1 and J usage is TRBJ2-3, with D tentatively TRBD1 or TRBD2 (5 bases each). This CDR3 spans 14 amino acids. Germline loops: CDR1 SGHRS, CDR2 YFSETQ. V was cut by 3 bases and J by 2 bases, with 10 bases left in between.

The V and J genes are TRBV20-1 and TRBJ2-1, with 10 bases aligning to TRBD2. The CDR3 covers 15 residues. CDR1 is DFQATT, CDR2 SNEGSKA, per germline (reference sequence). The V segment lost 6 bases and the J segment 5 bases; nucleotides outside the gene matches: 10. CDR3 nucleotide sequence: TGCAGTGCAGCAGCCTCTAGCGGGGGAGACAATGAGCAGTTCTTC. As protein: CSAAASSGGDNEQFF.

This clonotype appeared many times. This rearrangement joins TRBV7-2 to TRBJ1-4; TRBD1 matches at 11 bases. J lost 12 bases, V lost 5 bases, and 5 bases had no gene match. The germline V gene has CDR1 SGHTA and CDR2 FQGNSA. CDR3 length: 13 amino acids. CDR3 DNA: TGTGCCAGCAGCCCCAAGGACAGGGGGCAACTGTTTTTT. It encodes CASSPKDRGQLFF.

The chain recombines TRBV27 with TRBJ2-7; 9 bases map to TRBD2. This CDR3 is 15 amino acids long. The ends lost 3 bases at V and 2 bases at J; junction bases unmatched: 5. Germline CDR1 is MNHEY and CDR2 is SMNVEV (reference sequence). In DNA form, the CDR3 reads TGTGCCAGCAGTTTTTCCGCGGGAGGGACCTACGAGCAGTACTTC. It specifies CASSFSAGGTYEQYF.

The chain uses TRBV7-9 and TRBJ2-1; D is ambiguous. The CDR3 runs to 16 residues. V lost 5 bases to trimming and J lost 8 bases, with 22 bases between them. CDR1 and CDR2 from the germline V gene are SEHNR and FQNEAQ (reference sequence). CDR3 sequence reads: CASSEGEFRSFDEQFF. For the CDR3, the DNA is TGTGCCAGCAGCGAAGGCGAGTTCAGGTCGTTCGATGAGCAGTTCTTC.

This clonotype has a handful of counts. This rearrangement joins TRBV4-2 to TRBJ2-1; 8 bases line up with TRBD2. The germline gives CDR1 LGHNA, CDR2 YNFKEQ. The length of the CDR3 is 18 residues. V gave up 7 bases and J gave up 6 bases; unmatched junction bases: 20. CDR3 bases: TGTGCCAGCACCCTAATTCCGGGCGGGGGGTCGGTGGGCAATGAGCAGTTCTTC. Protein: CASTLIPGGGSVGNEQFF.

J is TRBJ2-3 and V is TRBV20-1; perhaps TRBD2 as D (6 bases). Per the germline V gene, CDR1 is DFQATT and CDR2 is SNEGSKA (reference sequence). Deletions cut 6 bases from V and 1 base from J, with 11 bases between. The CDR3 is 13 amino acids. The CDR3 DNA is TGCAGTGCACCTAGCGACCGCACAGATACGCAGTATTTT. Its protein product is CSAPSDRTDTQYF.

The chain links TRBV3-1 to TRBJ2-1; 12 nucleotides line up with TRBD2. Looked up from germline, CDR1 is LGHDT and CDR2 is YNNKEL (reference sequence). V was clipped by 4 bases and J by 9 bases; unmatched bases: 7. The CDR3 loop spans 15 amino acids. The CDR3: CASSPRLAGVLEQFF. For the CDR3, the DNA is TGTGCCAGCAGCCCTAGACTAGCGGGAGTTCTTGAGCAGTTCTTC.

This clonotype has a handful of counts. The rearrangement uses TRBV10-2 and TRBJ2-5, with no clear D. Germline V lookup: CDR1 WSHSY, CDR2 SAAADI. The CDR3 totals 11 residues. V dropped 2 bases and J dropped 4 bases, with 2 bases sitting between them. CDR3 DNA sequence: TGCGCCAGCAGTGAGATAGAGACCCAGTACTTC. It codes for CASSEIETQYF.

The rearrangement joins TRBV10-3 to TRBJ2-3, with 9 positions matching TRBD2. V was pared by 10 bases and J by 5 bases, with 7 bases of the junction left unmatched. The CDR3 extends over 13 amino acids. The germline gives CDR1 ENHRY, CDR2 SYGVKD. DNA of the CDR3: TGTGCCACATTAGCGGGAGTTGTAGATACGCAGTATTTT. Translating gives CATLAGVVDTQYF.

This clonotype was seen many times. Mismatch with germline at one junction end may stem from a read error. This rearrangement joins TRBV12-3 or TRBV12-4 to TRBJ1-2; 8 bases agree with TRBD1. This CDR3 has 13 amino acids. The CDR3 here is CASSLGQGEGYTF. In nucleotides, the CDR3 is TGTGCCAGCAGCTTAGGACAGGGAGAAGGCTACACCTTC.

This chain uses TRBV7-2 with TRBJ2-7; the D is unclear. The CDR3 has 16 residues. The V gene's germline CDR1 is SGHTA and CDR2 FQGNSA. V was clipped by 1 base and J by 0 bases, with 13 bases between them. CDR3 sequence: CASSLDRPQASYEQYF. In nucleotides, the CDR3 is TGTGCCAGCAGCTTAGATAGGCCACAAGCCTCCTACGAGCAGTACTTC.

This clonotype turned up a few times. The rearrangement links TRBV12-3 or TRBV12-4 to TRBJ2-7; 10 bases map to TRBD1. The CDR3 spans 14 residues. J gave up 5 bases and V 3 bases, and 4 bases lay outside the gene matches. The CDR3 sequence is CASSLTGGKNEQYF. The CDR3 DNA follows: TGTGCCAGCAGTTTGACAGGGGGCAAGAACGAGCAGTACTTC.

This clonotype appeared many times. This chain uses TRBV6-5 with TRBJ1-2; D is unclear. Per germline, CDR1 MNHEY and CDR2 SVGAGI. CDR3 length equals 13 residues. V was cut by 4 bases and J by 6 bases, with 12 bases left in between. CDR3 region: CASSSYRLHGYTF. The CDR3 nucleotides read TGTGCCAGCAGTTCCTACAGACTCCATGGCTACACCTTC.

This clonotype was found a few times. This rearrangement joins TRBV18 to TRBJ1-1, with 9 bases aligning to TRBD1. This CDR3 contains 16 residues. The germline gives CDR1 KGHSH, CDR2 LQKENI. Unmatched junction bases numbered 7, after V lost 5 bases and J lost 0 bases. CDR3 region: CASSNRGPVVNTEAFF. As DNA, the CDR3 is TGTGCCAGCTCAAACAGGGGGCCGGTGGTGAACACTGAAGCTTTCTTT.

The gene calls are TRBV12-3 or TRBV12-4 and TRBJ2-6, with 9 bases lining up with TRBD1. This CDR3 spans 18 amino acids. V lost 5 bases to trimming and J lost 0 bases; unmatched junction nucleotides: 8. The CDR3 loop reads CASSPGGQGISGANVLTF. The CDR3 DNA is TGTGCCAGCAGTCCCGGGGGACAGGGTATCTCTGGGGCCAACGTCCTGACTTTC.

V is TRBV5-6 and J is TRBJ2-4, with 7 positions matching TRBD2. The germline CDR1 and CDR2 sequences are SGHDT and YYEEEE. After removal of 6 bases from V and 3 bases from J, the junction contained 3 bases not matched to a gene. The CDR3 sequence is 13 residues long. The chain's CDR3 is CASKAGVKNIQYF. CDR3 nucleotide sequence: TGTGCCAGCAAGGCGGGAGTCAAAAACATTCAGTACTTC.

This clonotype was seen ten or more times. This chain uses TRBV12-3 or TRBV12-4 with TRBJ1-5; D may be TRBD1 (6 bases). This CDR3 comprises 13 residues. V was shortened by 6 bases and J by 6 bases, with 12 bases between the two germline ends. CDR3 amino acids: CASSPQGGQPQHF. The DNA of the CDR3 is TGTGCCAGCAGCCCACAGGGAGGTCAGCCCCAGCATTTT.

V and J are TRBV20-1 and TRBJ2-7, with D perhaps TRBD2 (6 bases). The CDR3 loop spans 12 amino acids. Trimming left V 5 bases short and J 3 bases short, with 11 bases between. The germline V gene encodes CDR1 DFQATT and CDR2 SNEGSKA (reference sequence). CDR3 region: CSALAVSYEQYF. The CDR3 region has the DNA TGCAGTGCTTTAGCGGTGAGCTACGAGCAGTACTTC.

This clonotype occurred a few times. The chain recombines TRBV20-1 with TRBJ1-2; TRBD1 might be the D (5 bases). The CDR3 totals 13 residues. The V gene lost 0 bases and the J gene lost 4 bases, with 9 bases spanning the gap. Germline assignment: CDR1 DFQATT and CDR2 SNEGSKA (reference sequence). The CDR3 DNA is TGCAGTGCTAGAGATGGGGACGGCTATGGCTACACCTTC. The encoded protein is CSARDGDGYGYTF.

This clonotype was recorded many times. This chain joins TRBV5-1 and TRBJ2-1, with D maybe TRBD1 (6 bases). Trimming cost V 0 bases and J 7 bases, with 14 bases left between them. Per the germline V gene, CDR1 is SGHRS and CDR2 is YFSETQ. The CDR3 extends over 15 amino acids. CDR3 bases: TGCGCCAGCAGCTTGGCCGGGCAGGGGTCGAATGAGCAGTTCTTC. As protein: CASSLAGQGSNEQFF.

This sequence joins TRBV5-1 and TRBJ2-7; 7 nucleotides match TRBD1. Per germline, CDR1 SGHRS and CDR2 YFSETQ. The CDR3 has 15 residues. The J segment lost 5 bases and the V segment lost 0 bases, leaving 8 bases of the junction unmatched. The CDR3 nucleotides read TGCGCCAGCAGCTTGGGACTACAGGGGCGCGACGAGCAGTACTTC. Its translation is CASSLGLQGRDEQYF.